The 6 T cell receptor beta chains below all came from one sample that was sequenced in a study of T cell repertoires in aging, cancer and after chemotherapy. TCR beta rearrangements were amplified from peripheral blood genomic DNA. Multiplex touch-down PCR with TRB-A/B primers amplified rearranged V-D-J TRB sequences. TCRdb processed the multiplex PCR reads anew with MiXCR; each CDR3 protein has one entry. This table holds about 6,200 distinct CDR3 sequences, about 25% found once. Sequences were obtained from blood. The source of these receptors is a human donor in good health.

This clonotype is classed as medium-sized. V usage is TRBV29-1 and J usage is TRBJ2-1; D uncertain. Deletions cut 6 bases from V and 2 bases from J, with 14 bases between. In germline, CDR1 is SQVTM, CDR2 ANQGSEA. This CDR3 is 14 amino acids long. CDR3 region: CSVPTAATYNEQFF. The CDR3, as DNA: TGCAGCGTCCCCACTGCGGCTACCTACAATGAGCAGTTCTTC.

This clonotype ranks as medium-sized (0.01 to 0.1%). V and J are TRBV7-6 and TRBJ1-3; 9 bases fit TRBD1. Germline V lookup: CDR1 SGHVS, CDR2 FNYEAQ. Losses at the gene ends were 4 bases for V and 0 bases for J; bases not matched to a gene: 4. This CDR3 region has 16 residues. The CDR3 nucleotides are TGTGCCAGCAGCTCGGGACAGGGCCGCTCTGGAAACACCATATATTTT. Translation: CASSSGQGRSGNTIYF.

The sample holds a few counts of this clonotype. The chain combines TRBV7-9 with TRBJ1-1; tentative D call: TRBD1 (5 bases). This CDR3 has 13 residues. V lost 5 bases and J lost 3, with 10 bases in between. The germline V gene has CDR1 SEHNR and CDR2 FQNEAQ (reference sequence). The CDR3 loop is CASSQWGDTEAFF. The DNA of the CDR3 is TGTGCCAGCAGCCAGTGGGGGGACACTGAAGCTTTCTTT.

V gene TRBV19 combines with J gene TRBJ1-2; TRBD1 aligns across 8 bases. The CDR3 contains 15 residues. V dropped 1 base and J dropped 5; count of bases not matched to a gene: 6. CDR1 and CDR2 from the germline V gene are LNHDA and SQIVND (reference sequence). The CDR3 sequence is CASSIVWTGRYGYTF. DNA for the CDR3: TGTGCCAGTAGTATAGTGTGGACAGGGCGTTATGGCTACACCTTC.

By frequency in the sample, this clonotype is medium-sized (0.01 to 0.1%). The gene calls are TRBV7-6 and TRBJ2-5; 7 nucleotides align to TRBD2. The CDR3 totals 14 residues. The germline CDR1 and CDR2 sequences are SGHVS and FNYEAQ. V shed 5 bases and J 2 bases; nucleotides not matched to a gene: 5. In DNA form, the CDR3 reads TGTGCCAGCAGCCCTAGCGGCTTGCAAGAGACCCAGTACTTC. This gives the protein CASSPSGLQETQYF.

This clonotype is medium-sized within its sample. The chain combines TRBV29-1 with TRBJ2-7, with TRBD2 matching 11 bases. The CDR3 sequence is 14 residues long. Looked up from germline, CDR1 is SQVTM and CDR2 is ANQGSEA. V shed 7 bases and J 3 bases; nucleotides not matched to a gene: 8. In DNA, the CDR3 is TGCAGCGCCACGACTAGCGGGAAAAGCTACGAGCAGTACTTC. As protein: CSATTSGKSYEQYF.